The clone carrying this TCR beta chain was seen a few times. Its antigen is as yet unknown. This sample is part of a study of cytomegalovirus exposure and HLA in healthy donors. Looking at the study overall: An early data release held some 89 million unique TCRs from HLA-typed donors. Study outcomes and limitations: Links to common viral pathogens appeared, in a later analysis, for several of the most significant clusters. The analysis excluded some indistinguishable V segments, including TRBV6-2 and TRBV6-3. Most of the TCR beta V segments (in an earlier analysis) were productive either about 87% or about 30% of the time.

The junction had 11 bases not matched to a gene; V was cut back by 4 bases and J by 6 bases. The CDR3 totals 15 residues. Looked up from germline, CDR1 is SGHRS and CDR2 is YFSETQ. PCR amplification relied on 60 Vbeta primers (plus 13 Jbeta primers). Method: immunoSEQ multiplex PCR; TCRdb's copy keeps in-frame clones and lacks some. The sample lists 98,000 or so clones, less than 80% occurring once. This TCR derives from a man in his forties or fifties in good health and CMV-seronegative. The chain is built from TRBV5-1 and TRBJ2-7, with 9 positions matching TRBD2. Sequenced material: PBMCs. CDR3 sequence: CASSLAGTATSEQYF. In nucleotides, the CDR3 is TGCGCCAGCAGCCTAGCGGGAACGGCAACGAGCGAGCAGTACTTC.